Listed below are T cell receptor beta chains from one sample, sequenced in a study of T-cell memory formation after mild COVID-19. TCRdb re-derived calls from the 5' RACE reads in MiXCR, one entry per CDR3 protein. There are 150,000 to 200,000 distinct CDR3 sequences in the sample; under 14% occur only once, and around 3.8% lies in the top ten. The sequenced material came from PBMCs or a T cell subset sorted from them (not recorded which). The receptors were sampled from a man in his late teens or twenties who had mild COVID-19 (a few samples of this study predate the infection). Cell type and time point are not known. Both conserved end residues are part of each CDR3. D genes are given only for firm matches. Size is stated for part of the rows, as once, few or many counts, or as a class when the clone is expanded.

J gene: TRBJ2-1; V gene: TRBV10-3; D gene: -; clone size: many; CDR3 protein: CAISERTVYNEQFF; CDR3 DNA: TGTGCCATCAGTGAGCGAACAGTGTACAATGAGCAGTTCTTC
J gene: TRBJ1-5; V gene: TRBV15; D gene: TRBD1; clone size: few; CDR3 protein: CATSSKGANQPQHF; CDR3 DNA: TGTGCCACCAGCAGCAAGGGGGCCAATCAGCCCCAGCATTTT
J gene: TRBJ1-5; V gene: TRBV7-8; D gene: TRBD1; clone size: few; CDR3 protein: CASSSRQGSLMENQPQHF; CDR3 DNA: TGTGCCAGCAGCTCTAGACAGGGGAGTTTAATGGAGAATCAGCCCCAGCATTTT
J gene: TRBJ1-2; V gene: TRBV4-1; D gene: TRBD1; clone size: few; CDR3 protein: CASSQVQDRGNYGYTF; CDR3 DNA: TGCGCCAGCAGCCAAGTACAGGACAGGGGTAACTATGGCTACACCTTC
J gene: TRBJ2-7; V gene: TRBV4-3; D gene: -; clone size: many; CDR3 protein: CASSQEFMGGGQYF; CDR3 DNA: TGCGCCAGCAGCCAAGAATTTATGGGGGGCGGGCAGTACTTC
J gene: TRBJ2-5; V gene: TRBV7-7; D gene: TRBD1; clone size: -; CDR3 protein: CASSWDSFQETQYF; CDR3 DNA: TGTGCTAGCAGCTGGGACAGCTTCCAAGAGACCCAGTACTTC
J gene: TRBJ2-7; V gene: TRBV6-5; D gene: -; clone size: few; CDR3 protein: CASTPKPWGYEQYF; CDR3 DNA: TGTGCCAGCACCCCTAAGCCCTGGGGCTACGAGCAGTACTTC
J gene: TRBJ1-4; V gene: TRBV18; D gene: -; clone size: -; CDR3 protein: CASSLLDASTNEKLFF; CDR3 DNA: TGTGCCAGCTCACTCCTCGACGCATCAACTAATGAAAAACTGTTTTTT
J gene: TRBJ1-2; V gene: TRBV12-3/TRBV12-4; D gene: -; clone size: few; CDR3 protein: CASSLVNYGYTF; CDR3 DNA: TGTGCCAGCAGTTTGGTAAACTATGGCTACACCTTC
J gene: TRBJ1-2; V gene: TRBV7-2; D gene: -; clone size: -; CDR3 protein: CASSSPQGPNYGYTF; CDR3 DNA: TGTGCCAGCAGCTCGCCACAGGGCCCTAACTATGGCTACACCTTC
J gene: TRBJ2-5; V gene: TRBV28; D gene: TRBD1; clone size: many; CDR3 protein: CASSFQGAETQYF; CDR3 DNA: TGTGCCAGCAGTTTTCAGGGGGCAGAGACCCAGTACTTC
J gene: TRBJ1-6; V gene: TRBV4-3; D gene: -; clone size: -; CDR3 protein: CASSQEGGSYNSPLHF; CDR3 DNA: TGCGCCAGCAGCCAAGAAGGGGGATCCTATAATTCACCCCTCCACTTT
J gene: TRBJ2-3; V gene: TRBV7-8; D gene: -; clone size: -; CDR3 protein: CASSLRLGDTQYF; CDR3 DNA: TGTGCCAGCAGCCTCCGACTGGGAGATACGCAGTATTTT
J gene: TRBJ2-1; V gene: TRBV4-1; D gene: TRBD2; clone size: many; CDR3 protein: CASSQVGLAGAWSYNEQFF; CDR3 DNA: TGCGCCAGCAGCCAAGTGGGCCTAGCGGGGGCTTGGTCCTACAATGAGCAGTTCTTC
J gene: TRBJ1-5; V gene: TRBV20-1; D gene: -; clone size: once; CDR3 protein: CSASPGFQPQHF; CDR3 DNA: TGCAGTGCTAGTCCCGGGTTTCAGCCCCAGCATTTT
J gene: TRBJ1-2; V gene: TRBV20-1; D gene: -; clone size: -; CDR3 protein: CSARGGQQAPGGYTF; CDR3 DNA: TGCAGTGCTAGGGGGGGCCAACAGGCTCCCGGTGGCTACACCTTC
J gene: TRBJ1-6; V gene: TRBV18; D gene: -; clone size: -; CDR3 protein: CASSPNKSSYNSPLHF; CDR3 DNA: TGTGCCAGCTCACCGAACAAAAGCTCCTATAATTCACCCCTCCACTTT
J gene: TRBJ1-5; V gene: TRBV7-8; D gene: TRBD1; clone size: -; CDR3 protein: CASSSQGAYGQPQHF; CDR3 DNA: TGTGCCAGCAGCTCACAGGGGGCTTATGGTCAGCCCCAGCATTTT
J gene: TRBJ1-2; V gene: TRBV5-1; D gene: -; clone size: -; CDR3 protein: CASRPENYGYTF; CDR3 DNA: TGCGCCAGCAGACCAGAAAACTATGGCTACACCTTC
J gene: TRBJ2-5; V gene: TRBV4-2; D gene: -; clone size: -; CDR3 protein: CASSQGDNRETQYF; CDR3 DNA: TGTGCCAGCAGCCAAGGTGACAATAGGGAGACCCAGTACTTC
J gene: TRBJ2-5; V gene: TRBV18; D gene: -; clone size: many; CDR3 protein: CASSPRQGYQETQYF; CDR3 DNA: TGTGCCAGCTCACCCCGTCAGGGGTATCAAGAGACCCAGTACTTC
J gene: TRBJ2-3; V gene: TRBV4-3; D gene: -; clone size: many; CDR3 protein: CASSQDFSGAGADTQYF; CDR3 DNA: TGCGCCAGCAGCCAAGATTTCTCAGGGGCCGGGGCAGATACGCAGTATTTT
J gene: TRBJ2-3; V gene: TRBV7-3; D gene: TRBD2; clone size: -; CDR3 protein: CASSLRGGGASTDTQYF; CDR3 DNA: TGTGCCAGCAGCTTACGAGGCGGGGGGGCAAGCACAGATACGCAGTATTTT
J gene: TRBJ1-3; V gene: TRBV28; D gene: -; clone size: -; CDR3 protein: CASSSPGSSGNTIYF; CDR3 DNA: TGTGCCAGCAGTTCCCCCGGGTCGTCTGGAAACACCATATATTTT
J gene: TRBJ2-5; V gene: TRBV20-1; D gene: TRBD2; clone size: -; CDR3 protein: CSATGTTQETQYF; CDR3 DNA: TGCAGTGCTACCGGGACTACCCAAGAGACCCAGTACTTC
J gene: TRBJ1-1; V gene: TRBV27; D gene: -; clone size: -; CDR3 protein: CASRYIKNTEAFF; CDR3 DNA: TGTGCCAGCAGGTACATAAAGAACACTGAAGCTTTCTTT
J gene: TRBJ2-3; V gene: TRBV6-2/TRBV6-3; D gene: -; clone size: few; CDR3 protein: CASSPLGPTDTQYF; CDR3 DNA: TGTGCCAGCAGTCCACTAGGTCCTACAGATACGCAGTATTTT
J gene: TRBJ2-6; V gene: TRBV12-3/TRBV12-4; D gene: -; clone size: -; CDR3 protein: CASSPRRLPGANVLTF; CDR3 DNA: TGTGCCAGCAGTCCCCGTCGCCTCCCTGGGGCCAACGTCCTGACTTTC
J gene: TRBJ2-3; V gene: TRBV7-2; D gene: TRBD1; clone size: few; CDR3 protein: CASSPGQSSTDTQYF; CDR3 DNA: TGTGCCAGCAGCCCGGGACAGTCTAGCACAGATACGCAGTATTTT
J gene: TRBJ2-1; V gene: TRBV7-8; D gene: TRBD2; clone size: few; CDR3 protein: CASSLAHGGSVNEQFF; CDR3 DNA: TGTGCCAGCAGCTTAGCGCACGGGGGGTCGGTCAATGAGCAGTTCTTC
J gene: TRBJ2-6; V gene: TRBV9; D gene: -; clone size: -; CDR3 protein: CASSVGRGHRSGANVLTF; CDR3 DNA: TGTGCCAGCAGCGTAGGGCGCGGGCACCGCTCGGGGGCCAACGTCCTGACTTTC
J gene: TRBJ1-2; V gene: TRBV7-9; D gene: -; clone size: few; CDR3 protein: CASSSTVYGYTF; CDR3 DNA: TGTGCCAGCAGCTCGACAGTCTATGGCTACACCTTC
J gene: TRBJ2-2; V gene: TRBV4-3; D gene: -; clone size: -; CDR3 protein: CASSQEPYTGELFF; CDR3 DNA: TGCGCCAGCAGCCAAGAACCTTACACCGGGGAGCTGTTTTTT
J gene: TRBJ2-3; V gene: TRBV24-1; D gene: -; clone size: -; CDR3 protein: CATSATTDTQYF; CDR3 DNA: TGTGCCACCAGTGCGACCACAGATACGCAGTATTTT
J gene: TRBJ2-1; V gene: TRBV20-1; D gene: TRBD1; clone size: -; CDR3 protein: CSAIQGEDSYNEQFF; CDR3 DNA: TGCAGTGCAATTCAGGGGGAAGACTCCTACAATGAGCAGTTCTTC
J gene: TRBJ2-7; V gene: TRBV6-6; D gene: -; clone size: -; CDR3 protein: CASVYWGHSYKQYF; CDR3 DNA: TGTGCCAGCGTCTACTGGGGGCATAGCTACAAGCAGTACTTC
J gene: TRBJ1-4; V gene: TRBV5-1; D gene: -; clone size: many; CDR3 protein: CASSPGRANEKLFF; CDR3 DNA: TGCGCCAGCAGCCCAGGGAGGGCTAATGAAAAACTGTTTTTT
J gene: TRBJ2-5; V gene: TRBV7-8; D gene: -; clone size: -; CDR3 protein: CASSPSGQETQYF; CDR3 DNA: TGTGCCAGCAGCCCCAGCGGACAAGAGACCCAGTACTTC
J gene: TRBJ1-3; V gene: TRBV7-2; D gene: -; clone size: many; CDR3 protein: CASSPGTAISGNTIYF; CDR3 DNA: TGTGCCAGCAGCCCTGGGACGGCGATCTCTGGAAACACCATATATTTT
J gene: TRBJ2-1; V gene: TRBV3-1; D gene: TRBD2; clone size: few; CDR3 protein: CASSHGGGAGEQFF; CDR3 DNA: TGTGCCAGCAGCCACGGCGGGGGGGCCGGTGAGCAGTTCTTC
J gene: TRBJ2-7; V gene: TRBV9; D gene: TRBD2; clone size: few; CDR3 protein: CASSLNSGGADEQYF; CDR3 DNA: TGTGCCAGCAGCCTTAATAGCGGGGGGGCGGACGAGCAGTACTTC
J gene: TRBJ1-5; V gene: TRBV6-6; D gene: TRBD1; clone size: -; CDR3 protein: CASSYTDRAQPQHF; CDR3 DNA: TGTGCCAGCAGTTATACGGACAGGGCTCAGCCCCAGCATTTT
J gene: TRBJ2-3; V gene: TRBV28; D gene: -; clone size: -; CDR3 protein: CASTQPPADTQYF; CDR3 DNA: TGTGCCAGCACCCAGCCTCCCGCAGATACGCAGTATTTT
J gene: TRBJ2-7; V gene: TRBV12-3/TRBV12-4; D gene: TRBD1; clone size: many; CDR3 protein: CASRPTGGEQYF; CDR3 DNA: TGTGCCAGCAGGCCCACAGGGGGCGAGCAGTACTTC
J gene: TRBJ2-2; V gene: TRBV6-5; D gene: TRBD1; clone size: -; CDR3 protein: CASSRDRARTGELFF; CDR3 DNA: TGTGCCAGCAGTCGGGACAGGGCACGCACCGGGGAGCTGTTTTTT
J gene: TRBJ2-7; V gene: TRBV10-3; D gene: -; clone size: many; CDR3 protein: CAISAGSYEQYF; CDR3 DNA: TGTGCCATCAGTGCGGGCTCCTACGAGCAGTACTTC
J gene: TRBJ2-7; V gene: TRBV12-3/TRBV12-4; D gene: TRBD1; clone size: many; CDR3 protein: CASRGTEGSYEQYF; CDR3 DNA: TGTGCCAGCAGGGGGACAGAAGGATCCTACGAGCAGTACTTC
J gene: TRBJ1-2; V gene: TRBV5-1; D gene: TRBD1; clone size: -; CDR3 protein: CASSPQGVDYGYTF; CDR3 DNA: TGCGCCAGCAGCCCCCAGGGGGTTGACTATGGCTACACCTTC
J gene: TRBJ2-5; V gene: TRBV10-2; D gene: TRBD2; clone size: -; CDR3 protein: CASMGGSGGQETQYF; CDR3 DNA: TGCGCCTCAATGGGGGGTAGCGGGGGCCAAGAGACCCAGTACTTC
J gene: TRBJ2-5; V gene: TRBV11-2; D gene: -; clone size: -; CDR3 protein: CASSLEGVLVYGAQYF; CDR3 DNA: TGTGCCAGCAGCTTAGAAGGGGTTTTGGTCTACGGGGCCCAGTACTTC
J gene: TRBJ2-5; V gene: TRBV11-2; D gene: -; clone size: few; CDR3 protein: CASSLMLEETQYF; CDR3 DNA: TGTGCCAGCAGCTTAATGCTGGAAGAGACCCAGTACTTC